This T cell receptor beta chain was profiled in a study of blood T cells in healthy people across ages (dated by TCRdb to 2015 to 2017). The study in broad terms: In model experiments, roughly one uniquely barcoded TCR beta cDNA molecule per two T cells was captured by template switching. Two additional independent replicas of 1 million unique cDNA reads from the same blood draw were analyzed for two donors (one aged 18 to 30 and one aged 80 or older). To track age-related changes in TCR beta repertoire diversity, the study relied on deep sequencing normalized with unique cDNA molecular identifiers. To avoid experimental bias, donors of different ages were spread randomly across the sequencing lanes. Four age groups were formed from the donors: young (average approximately 15 years), middle-aged (just under 40), aged (about 62) and long-lived (82).

Library creation used 5' RACE. The instrument was an Illumina HiSeq 2500. A second PCR of roughly 6 to 11 cycles was run with a J-beta primer mix and a sample-barcoded 5' primer. Each TCR beta cDNA molecule received a unique molecular identifier from a template-switch 5' adaptor carrying 12 random nucleotides. Each sample yielded at least 3 million CDR3-containing paired-end reads. First-strand cDNA was synthesized from all RNA with the Mint cDNA synthesis kit, primed by a TRBC-specific oligonucleotide. All cDNA was treated with uracil-DNA glycosylase and then went through a first 18-cycle PCR with the universal primers M1SS and BC2_uni_R. As for the original processing: Normalization of each sample was performed by random selection of 1 million high-quality reads, each carrying a distinct molecular identifier. Instead of being binned into consensus sequences, reads with shared molecular identifiers were discarded. MiTCR, set to a Q25 quality threshold and the strictest error-elimination algorithm, was used for CDR3 identification, clonotype clustering and error correction. Lower-bound total TCR beta diversity was estimated with a nonparametric unseen species model using Euler transformation. In TCRdb, the public reads were trimmed at Q25 with fastp and aligned with MiXCR, with productive beta chains retained. Every distinct CDR3 protein forms one entry, paired with its most common genes and DNA. TCRdb, rather than the study authors, made the V and J calls. For this sample the table gives approximately 800,000 distinct CDR3 sequences, of which roughly 34% were detected only once. The ten largest clones capture approximately 12% of the sample.

The roughly 42 donors, aged about 6 to 95 years, were systemically healthy Caucasian individuals from Russia. Roughly 9.5 milliliters of peripheral blood were drawn from each donor into EDTA-treated Vacutainer tubes. PBMCs were isolated by Ficoll-Paque density-gradient centrifugation, with at least 6 million obtained per sample. Trizol reagent was used to extract total RNA from PBMCs, with at least 5.5 micrograms per sample. The percentages of naive CD45RAhigh/CD27high T cells were determined by flow cytometry on a PBMC aliquot from every donor. Concerning this clonotype: There is no known antigen for this receptor. Nothing much larger sits one base from this clone, and base qualities are not available.

On the study overall, not on this receptor specifically: Estimates of total diversity based on one million sequenced T cells were considered lower bounds and underestimates. As age increased, observed TCR beta diversity per million T cells dropped in a roughly linear way, and a significant reduction was already evident by age 40. Donor CMV infection status was unknown, potentially confounding age-related changes in expanded clonotypes. The percentage of naive T cells measured by flow cytometry correlated strongly with observed TCR beta diversity. Compared with the aged group, the long-lived group had more naive CD4+ T cells, fewer expanded clones and increased TCR diversity, suggesting age selection. Since profiling was done on bulk unsorted PBMCs, naive and antigen-experienced compartments could not be conclusively compared.

The receptor's source is a man aged 18-30 years in good health. Sequenced: blood.

This receptor has the CDR3 CASSQSGWRPTPNYGYTF. The sequence in DNA is TGTGCCAGCAGCCAGTCGGGTTGGAGACCCACCCCAAACTATGGCTACACCTTC. This chain is built from TRBV3-1 and TRBJ1-2; no D gene can be assigned with confidence. V and J lose 3 bases and 2 bases, and a span of 22 bases separates them. CDR1 and CDR2 are drawn from the germline V gene (reference sequence): LGHDT, YNNKEL. The CDR3 contains 18 residues, cysteine and phenylalanine counted. Solely the CDR3 DNA is kept, with 54 bases framed from the first base.